The 18 T cell receptor beta chains below were found in one sample sequenced in a study of blood T cell repertoires in COVID-19. Assay: immunoSEQ multiplex PCR; the TCRdb copy retains only in-frame clones and omits some. Of roughly 380,000 clones listed, around nine tenths are singletons. Material for sequencing was peripheral blood. Source of these receptors: a woman aged 40 to 55 with COVID-19, enrolled during active disease.

This clone was recorded only once. The V and J genes are TRBV13 and TRBJ1-6; 7 bases agree with TRBD1. Germline V gene sequence: CDR1 PRHDT, CDR2 FYEKMQ (reference sequence). This CDR3 region has 17 residues. The V and J ends lost 4 bases and 3 bases, in that order; junction bases with no gene match: 9. The CDR3 DNA is TGTGCCAGCAGCTCCCCGGCCGGGACAGACTATAATTCACCCCTCCACTTT. Translating gives CASSSPAGTDYNSPLHF. Full variable domain (outside the CDR3, taken from reference TRBV13 and TRBJ1-6): AAGVIQSPRHLIKEKRETATLKCYPIPRHDTVYWYQQGPGQDPQFLISFYEKMQSDKGSIPDRFSAQQFSDYHSELNMSSLELGDSALYFCASSSPAGTDYNSPLHFGNGTRLTVT.

The chain is built from TRBV18 and TRBJ1-6; a weak D match, TRBD1 (6 bases). Germline CDR1 is KGHSH and CDR2 is LQKENI. The CDR3 covers 13 residues. Trimming took 8 bases from V and 8 from J, leaving 13 bases between them. The CDR3 reads CASQTGMDSPLHF. DNA of the CDR3: TGTGCCAGCCAAACAGGGATGGATTCACCCCTCCACTTT.

V and J are TRBV25-1 and TRBJ2-5; no firm D call. Trimming took 5 bases from V and 3 from J, leaving 4 bases between them. Germline CDR1 MGHDK, CDR2 SYGVNS. The CDR3 contains 11 residues. This chain's CDR3 is CASSLKETQYF. CDR3 nucleotide sequence: TGTGCCAGCAGTTTAAAAGAGACCCAGTACTTC.

The V gene is TRBV7-2, the J gene TRBJ1-4, with unresolved D. Between the trimmed V and J ends, which lost 5 bases and 0 bases, there was a span of 10 bases. The CDR3 runs 15 residues. Germline CDR1 reads SGHTA; CDR2 reads FQGNSA. DNA of the CDR3: TGTGCCAGCAGCCAGGACTTGACAACTAATGAAAAACTGTTTTTT. It encodes CASSQDLTTNEKLFF.

The J gene is TRBJ1-1, the V gene TRBV28; no firm D call. Looked up from germline, CDR1 is MDHEN and CDR2 is SYDVKM. The CDR3 covers 14 residues. Trimming left V 6 bases short and J 4 bases short, with 15 bases between. The CDR3 sequence: CASSGGSPSTEAFF. CDR3 in DNA: TGTGCCAGCAGCGGAGGCTCCCCAAGCACTGAAGCTTTCTTT.

V gene TRBV4-1 combines with J gene TRBJ1-1; no clear D. V lost 2 bases, J lost 10 bases, and 23 bases lay in between. This CDR3 has 16 residues. Germline CDR1 and CDR2: MGHRA and YSYEKL. CDR3 sequence (DNA): TGCGCCAGCAGCCAATCTCCTCCCCCAAACTACGCCGCAGCTTTCTTT. Translation gives CASSQSPPPNYAAAFF.

V and J are TRBV9 and TRBJ2-7, with TRBD2 matching over 7 bases. There are 16 residues in the CDR3. The ends lost 0 bases at V and 7 bases at J; junction bases unmatched: 13. The germline CDR1 and CDR2 sequences are SGDLS and YYNGEE. CDR3 in amino acids: CASSVAGRGTFDEQYF. CDR3 nucleotides: TGTGCCAGCAGCGTAGCTGGGAGGGGCACATTTGATGAGCAGTACTTC.

The chain joins TRBV4-1 to TRBJ1-6; 11 nucleotides agree with TRBD1. J was trimmed by 14 bases and V by 4 bases; bases with no gene match: 10. This CDR3 spans 15 amino acids. Germline CDR1 MGHRA, CDR2 YSYEKL. CDR3 DNA: TGCGCCAGCAGCCTGGACAGGGGGCCGGGACAATCCCTCCACTTT. Amino acid sequence: CASSLDRGPGQSLHF.

The V call is TRBV7-2, the J call TRBJ1-1, with D uncertain. V was cut by 3 bases and J by 3 bases, with 8 bases left in between. The CDR3 runs 13 residues. CDR1 and CDR2 (germline): SGHTA, FQGNSA. The CDR3 loop reads CASSLNEDTEAFF. The DNA for the CDR3 is TGTGCCAGCAGCTTGAACGAGGACACTGAAGCTTTCTTT.

V and J are TRBV6-6 and TRBJ2-7, with D unclear. Germline V gene data show CDR1 as MNHNY and CDR2 as SVGAGI (reference sequence). V lost 0 bases and J lost 7, with 4 bases in between. The CDR3 has 11 amino acids. CDR3 bases: TGTGCCAGCAGTTACTCGCGGGAGCAGTACTTC. This gives the protein CASSYSREQYF.

The chain carries TRBV11-2 and TRBJ2-3; D unresolved. Trimming took off 2 bases at V and 8 bases at J, with 8 bases between the two ends. The germline gives CDR1 SGHAT, CDR2 FQNNGV. The length of the CDR3 is 12 residues. CDR3 in amino acids: CASSLSPGTQYF. The CDR3 DNA reads as TGTGCCAGCAGCTTATCACCCGGTACGCAGTATTTT.

This clone was recorded once. CDR3 protein: CASSLDGGRQPQHF. The CDR3 DNA reads as TGTGCCAGCAGCTTGGACGGAGGGAGGCAGCCCCAGCATTTT. The chain employs TRBV5-5 and TRBJ1-5; D remains ambiguous. The CDR3 has 14 amino acids. V lost 0 bases, J lost 7 bases, and 11 bases lay in between. The germline CDR1 and CDR2 sequences are SGHKS and YYEKEE (reference sequence).

This chain connects TRBV27 to TRBJ1-4, with TRBD1 as a possible D gene (5 bases). Germline V gene data show CDR1 as MNHEY and CDR2 as SMNVEV (reference sequence). With 2 bases removed from V and 10 bases from J, the gap between germline ends came to 14 bases. CDR3 length: 14 residues. In DNA form, the CDR3 reads TGTGCCAGCAGTTTACAGGGAGGGGACCCAAAACTGTTTTTT. Translation gives CASSLQGGDPKLFF.

The chain has TRBV5-1 and TRBJ1-5; D is unresolved. The CDR3 sequence is 16 residues long. Germline V gene sequence: CDR1 SGHRS, CDR2 YFSETQ. V was shortened by 0 bases and J by 3 bases, with 13 bases between the two germline ends. CDR3 DNA sequence: TGCGCCAGCAGCTTGGACGGCGGGCCCTACAATCAGCCCCAGCATTTT. Protein sequence: CASSLDGGPYNQPQHF. Drawing the rest from reference TRBV5-1 and TRBJ1-5, the complete variable domain is KAGVTQTPRYLIKTRGQQVTLSCSPISGHRSVSWYQQTPGQGLQFLFEYFSETQRNKGNFPGRFSGRQFSNSRSEMNVSTLELGDSALYLCASSLDGGPYNQPQHFGDGTRLSIL.

The CDR3 protein is CASSKGQRISNEKLFF. CDR3 coding DNA: TGTGCCAGCAGCAAAGGACAAAGGATATCTAATGAAAAACTGTTTTTT. The V call is TRBV21-1, the J call TRBJ1-4; the D call TRBD1 from the table was never checked on the DNA. TRBV21-1 is a documented pseudogene. The CDR3 loop spans 16 amino acids.

The V and J genes are TRBV11-2 and TRBJ2-3; 8 positions match TRBD2. V was pared by 3 bases and J by 6 bases, with 14 bases of the junction left unmatched. The CDR3 runs to 17 residues. CDR1 SGHAT and CDR2 FQNNGV come from the germline V gene. Here the CDR3 DNA reads TGTGCCAGCAGCTTTTCGCACAGCGGGGGAACCTACGATACGCAGTATTTT. It codes for CASSFSHSGGTYDTQYF.

The V gene is TRBV3-1 (or the pseudogene TRBV3-2), the J gene TRBJ1-2; D possibly corresponds to TRBD1 (6 bases). Germline assignment: CDR1 LGHDT and CDR2 YNNKEL (reference sequence). V dropped 6 bases and J dropped 4 bases, with 15 bases sitting between them. The CDR3 loop spans 14 amino acids. CDR3 DNA: TGTGCCAGCAGTCCAGGGGCTATCTCCTATGGCTACACCTTC. Translating gives CASSPGAISYGYTF.

This rearrangement joins TRBV2 to TRBJ1-1; 7 bases align to TRBD1. Germline lookup yields CDR1 SNHLY and CDR2 FYNNEI. Trimming removed 2 bases from V and 2 bases from J; junction bases left unmatched: 2. This CDR3 has 14 amino acids. The CDR3 DNA is TGTGCCAGCAGTGAATGGGACAGAAACACTGAAGCTTTCTTT. Protein: CASSEWDRNTEAFF.